A selection of T cell receptor beta chains follows, all from one sample in a study of naive and memory T cell subsets. Each CDR3 protein gets one entry after TCRdb re-called the UMI-ligation and nested PCR reads with MiXCR. The sample yields about 100,000 distinct CDR3 sequences, about 14% seen once. The sequenced sample consisted of naive CD8+ T cells from blood. These receptors all come from a human donor in good health. Both conserved end residues are part of each CDR3. The D gene is left open where the match is weak. A clone size is listed for some rows: how often the clone was seen (once, few, many), or a class if it is expanded.

J gene | V gene | D gene | clone size | CDR3 DNA | CDR3 protein
TRBJ1-1 | TRBV12-5 | NA | many | TGTGCTAGTGGTAACGTGATCGGGGGTGAGAACACTGAAGCTTTCTTT | CASGNVIGGENTEAFF
TRBJ1-1 | TRBV20-1 | TRBD1 | NA | TGCAGTGCTAGATCCAGGGGGCCAAACACTGAAGCTTTCTTT | CSARSRGPNTEAFF
TRBJ2-7 | TRBV29-1 | NA | many | TGCAGCGTTGCCCAGGGATCCTCCTACGAGCAGTACTTC | CSVAQGSSYEQYF
TRBJ1-3 | TRBV11-2 | TRBD1 | NA | TGTGCCAGCAGCTGGACAGGGATAACTGGAAACACCATATATTTT | CASSWTGITGNTIYF
TRBJ1-2 | TRBV24-1 | NA | NA | TGTGCCACCAGTGACGCCTACTATGGCTACACCTTC | CATSDAYYGYTF
TRBJ2-3 | TRBV27 | NA | many | TGTGCCAGCAGTTTGGCACCTAGCACAGATACGCAGTATTTT | CASSLAPSTDTQYF
TRBJ2-3 | TRBV5-1 | NA | NA | TGCGCCAGCAGCCCACTCCGATTCGGGACGGCACAGATTACGCAGTATTTT | CASSPLRFGTAQITQYF
TRBJ2-5 | TRBV27 | TRBD2 | few | TGTGCCAGCAGTCCCCTCCCGACTAGCGGGATTACTCTGCAAGAGACCCAGTACTTC | CASSPLPTSGITLQETQYF
TRBJ1-1 | TRBV12-5 | TRBD1 | NA | TGTGCTAGTGGACCGGGCGAGGTCAGGGGGTTAAACACTGAAGCTTTCTTT | CASGPGEVRGLNTEAFF
TRBJ2-7 | TRBV9 | NA | NA | TGTGCCAGCAGCGTAGACCCCGCCCCCGACGAGCAGTACTTC | CASSVDPAPDEQYF
TRBJ2-7 | TRBV7-9 | TRBD1 | few | TGTGCCAGCTCTACGGGGACAGGGGCCAGCTACGAGCAGTACTTC | CASSTGTGASYEQYF
TRBJ2-7 | TRBV12-3/TRBV12-4 | TRBD2 | NA | TGTGCCAGCAGTTTATCTAGCGGGGGCTACGAGCAGTACTTC | CASSLSSGGYEQYF
TRBJ1-2 | TRBV6-2/TRBV6-3 | NA | many | TGTGCCAGCAGTTACTCGGCAGGCTTCAACTATGGCTACACCTTC | CASSYSAGFNYGYTF
TRBJ1-3 | TRBV4-1 | NA | NA | TGCGCCAGCAGCCAAGACTTGAGCGGTGGAAACACCATATATTTT | CASSQDLSGGNTIYF
TRBJ2-1 | TRBV11-2 | NA | NA | TGTGCCAGCAGCTCAGAAAACAGGGTCCCTGAGCAGTTCTTC | CASSSENRVPEQFF
TRBJ2-3 | TRBV20-1 | NA | NA | TGCAGTGCTAGAGGGTTGTCAGCGGGCTTCAAAACGCAGTATTTT | CSARGLSAGFKTQYF
TRBJ2-5 | TRBV12-5 | NA | few | TGTGCTAGTGGTTTGGGGCAAGGAGGCCTTCAGACCCAGTACTTC | CASGLGQGGLQTQYF
TRBJ2-1 | TRBV18 | NA | NA | TGTGCCAGCTCACCACCCACGGGACGGGAGTTCTTC | CASSPPTGREFF
TRBJ1-1 | TRBV6-5 | TRBD1 | many | TGTGCCAGCAGTACGACAGGGCCCGCTGAAGCTTTCTTT | CASSTTGPAEAFF
TRBJ2-3 | TRBV13 | NA | NA | TGTGCCAGCAGCTTAGGACCGGGAGAAGGGACAGATACGCAGTATTTT | CASSLGPGEGTDTQYF
TRBJ2-7 | TRBV10-3 | NA | many | TGTGCCATCAGTGACAGATCTCCCTCCTACGAGCAGTACTTC | CAISDRSPSYEQYF
TRBJ2-1 | TRBV7-2 | NA | NA | TGTGCCAGCAGCTTCGGGGCCACGGTCGATGAGCAGTTCTTC | CASSFGATVDEQFF
TRBJ2-4 | TRBV4-2 | NA | NA | TGTGCCAGCAGCCAAGATTCGGCGGGACTCTTACAAAACATTCAGTACTTC | CASSQDSAGLLQNIQYF
TRBJ2-7 | TRBV6-2/TRBV6-3 | NA | NA | TGTGCCAGCATCGAGGGCCCTTCAGGAGAGCAGTACTTC | CASIEGPSGEQYF
TRBJ2-7 | TRBV5-1 | NA | NA | TGCGCCAGCAGCGAGGAGGGCTCCTACGAGCAGTACTTC | CASSEEGSYEQYF
TRBJ2-5 | TRBV12-3/TRBV12-4 | NA | NA | TGTGCCAGCAGTTTGTGGGGCCAAGAGACCCAGTACTTC | CASSLWGQETQYF
TRBJ2-3 | TRBV9 | NA | NA | TGTGCCAGCAGCGCTTACACAGATACGCAGTATTTT | CASSAYTDTQYF
TRBJ2-1 | TRBV19 | NA | NA | TGTGCCAGTAGTATAGTTACGGCGGGGGAGCAGTTCTTC | CASSIVTAGEQFF
TRBJ1-1 | TRBV15 | NA | few | TGTGCCACCAGCAGAGAGGAGAATACTGAAGCTTTCTTT | CATSREENTEAFF
TRBJ1-5 | TRBV7-8 | TRBD1 | NA | TGTGCCAGCAGTTCCTTAGACAGGGGGTATCCGCCCAGTCAGCCCCAGCATTTT | CASSSLDRGYPPSQPQHF
TRBJ2-1 | TRBV4-3 | TRBD2 | NA | TGCGCCAGCAGCGCGGGCGGGGGGGGTTCCTACAATGAGCAGTTCTTC | CASSAGGGGSYNEQFF